The source of this T cell receptor (beta chain) is a study of cytomegalovirus exposure and HLA in healthy donors (dated by TCRdb to 2016 to 2017). Turning to the overall study: According to an earlier analysis of 587 of the donors, 150 million to 200 million T cells yielded 100 million or so unique TCR beta sequences and less than 300 Gb of sequence data. Roughly 300 gigabases of sequencing data and around 88 million unique TCR sequences made up an early release that covered 500 to 700 HLA-typed donors. Of the 300 to 500 genotyped donors, approximately 81% were placed in the genetic ancestry cluster associated with self-reported Caucasian donors. The study aimed to test whether signatures of past pathogen exposure could be identified by cataloging public T cell receptors. The study used immunosequencing to profile the T cell repertoires of around 600 subjects and linked those repertoires to cytomegalovirus serostatus. Besides the first cohort of around 670 subjects, a separate validation cohort made up of 120 different subjects was used. The study combined high-throughput TCR immunosequencing, statistical association of individual TCRs with disease status, and machine learning to predict cytomegalovirus infection status. To study patterns of TCR occurrence, a later analysis re-analyzed previously published TCR beta repertoires from around 670 donors and added high-resolution HLA genotyping. Rather than drawing on any new phenotypic data, the later analysis identified candidate immune exposures from TCR beta sequences and the way those sequences occurred across donors. In an earlier analysis of 587 of the donors, high-throughput TCR beta sequencing was used to judge whether each TCR beta V gene segment behaved as functional or pseudogenic. Donor age, sex, ethnicity and CMV serostatus were compiled alongside the repertoire data. Genome-wide SNP genotypes for about 60% of the 666 donors were used in a later genetic analysis, which treated that subset as a discovery cohort. All discovery cohort repertoires had been generated on a single sequencing platform. Class I and class II HLA loci were covered by the typing at four-digit resolution. Typing coverage differed by locus: A, B, C, DRB1 and DQB1 were typed in roughly 620-630 donors, DQA1 in about 500, DPA1 in 600 to 610, and DPB1 in 400 to 480. Because of strong linkage in the cohort, a few DR-DQ haplotypes were treated as single units for association and clustering. On average, around 240,000 unique TCR beta nucleotide sequences were sequenced per donor among some 420 genotyped donors of the cohort, with 15% to 20% of those sequences being non-productive.

On this clone itself: Its antigen specificity is not known. Base-call qualities are not available, and no considerably larger clone is one nucleotide away. Other DNA sequences in this sample translate to the same CDR3.

Here is what the overall study found, with its caveats: Across donors, most TCR sequences were observed very rarely, whereas some public TCRs were present in many individuals. A cluster of highly shared sequence variants was judged likely to represent a technical artifact of the sequencing pipeline. Correlated functional status among segregating V segments might reflect linkage disequilibrium, but an unknown experimental factor could not be ruled out. Presence/absence analyses assumed roughly uniform sequencing depth across donors, an assumption that may not hold. An association between a missense DCLRE1C variant and V-gene and J-gene trimming of TCR beta chains was found in a later genetic analysis and replicated in an independent cohort. Because counts were too low, about 15 rarely observed V segments, including chromosome 9 orphons, were left out of the earlier analysis of 500 to 650 of the donors. Specific HLA alleles were associated with 16,951 TCR beta sequences at a false discovery rate of 0.05 in a later analysis. Only TCR beta chains were sequenced in this cohort, and the absence of alpha or paired-chain data limited detectable features. The only immune exposure information available for the cohort was CMV serostatus. Compared with the approximately 720-donor mean, donors in an Asian-associated ancestry cluster had fewer N-insertions in productive TCRs, according to a later genetic analysis. A later analysis found that HLA-associated TCR beta chains were more clonally expanded and had lower generation probabilities than equally common non-associated chains. The classifier was reported to diagnose cytomegalovirus status with high specificity and sensitivity in both the original cohort and the validation cohort. In an earlier analysis of more than 500 of the donors, most TCR beta V segments appeared in productive rearrangements about 87% or about 30% of the time, broadly matching IMGT annotations. A total of fewer than 200 TCR beta chains were listed by the study as associated with cytomegalovirus. According to a later analysis, TCR association rates differed among HLA loci, with DRB1 alleles showing the most associated TCRs and HLA-C alleles showing the fewest. According to a later analysis, parvovirus B19, influenza, CMV and Epstein-Barr virus appeared linked to several top co-occurrence clusters. When HLA alleles, especially DR and DQ, strongly co-occurred, attributing TCR associations to individual alleles was difficult. A few of the identified cytomegalovirus-associated TCR beta chains were confirmed in vitro to be specific for cytomegalovirus antigens. Most CMV-associated TCR beta chains appeared to be HLA-restricted in a later analysis, and the HLA associations seemed to be driven largely by CMV exposure. HLA typing was unavailable for some donors at each locus, so association tests used only the typed subset. A further reported finding was that TCR beta sequences accurately predicted the HLA-A and HLA-B alleles for most subjects in the first cohort. According to the authors, the approach could potentially be generalized to other disease states and immunological phenotypes.

The cohort consisted of 650 to 850 healthy bone marrow donors. Cohort members were all nominally healthy when sampled, although unrecorded immune exposures were likely present. The donor was CMV seropositive and belonged to the group of 250 to 300 seropositive cohort members. Each donor provided a peripheral blood sample, and peripheral blood mononuclear cells were used for TCR beta sequencing. Genomic DNA extraction from the blood cell samples was performed with the Qiagen DNeasy Blood Extraction Kit. The library was obtained by the immunoSEQ multiplex PCR assay. The multiplex PCR relied on a mix of 60 forward primers for TCR Vbeta segments and 13 reverse primers for TCR Jbeta segments. The CDR3 region of rearranged TCR beta genes was amplified from genomic DNA with a multiplex PCR assay. On the Illumina HiSeq System, the amplified TCR beta libraries were sequenced as 87-base-pair reads. The source study handled its data this way. A later analysis tallied roughly 76 million unique TCR beta chains across the 666 repertoires, and approximately 11 million of those chains were shared by two or more donors. To remove PCR and sequencing errors, raw reads were error-corrected and collapsed into unique sequences using a nearest-neighbor algorithm that merged closely related sequences. To assign V, D and J gene segments, CDR3 sequences were aligned to IMGT reference sequences. For a sequence to be retained, a match of at least six nucleotides was required to both a V gene segment and a J gene segment. Rearrangements were called productive when the CDR3 lacked stop codons and stayed in frame with V and J; all others were non-productive. Following IMGT convention, CDR3 was defined as the stretch from the second conserved V-encoded cysteine up to the conserved J-encoded phenylalanine. The earlier analysis of roughly 590 of the donors excluded sequences that lacked an unambiguous match to a single V gene segment. An earlier analysis of approximately 590 of the donors classified V segments as functional when productive rearrangements were above 56.7% and as segregating when the standard deviation between donors was above 5%. To diagnose cytomegalovirus status from the catalog of TCR beta chain sequences, a statistical classification framework was built. In a later analysis, V and J genes were assigned by comparing TCR nucleotide sequences against IMGT/GENE-DB human TR gene sequences. Using the TCRdist pipeline, a later analysis assigned CDR3 sequences along with most-parsimonious VDJ recombination scenarios. In a later analysis, each TCR beta chain was defined by its CDR3 amino acid sequence together with its V-gene family, and reads lacking a unique V-gene family were excluded. To address suspected cross-contamination and a sequencing artifact, a later analysis removed approximately 590 highly shared, low-generation-probability nucleotide sequences. In a later analysis, a clonal expansion index for each public chain was calculated from normalized within-repertoire ranks of inferred template counts. In a later analysis, generation probabilities were computed using a VDJ recombination model fitted to out-of-frame rearrangements, and the results were checked against IGoR. Hypergeometric tests were used in a later analysis to score TCR-TCR, TCR-HLA and TCR-CMV co-occurrence, with a repertoire-size bias correction applied to the TCR pairs. A later analysis estimated false discovery rates by permuting HLA or CMV assignments 20 times. In a later analysis, co-occurring TCRs were grouped using DBSCAN, with TCRdist sequence similarity added in when clustering inside HLA-allele-positive subsets. For co-occurrence clustering, repertoires with fewer than 30,000 or more than 120,000 public chains were excluded, along with roughly 5 repertoires with anomalous nucleotide sharing. This is the immuneACCESS table as TCRdb keeps it, with only in-frame sequences that have V and J called. A part of the clones is gone; compared with another copy, unresolved V genes explain less than half, and the rest is unexplained. Clone size and V and J calls were adopted from that table, with D and trimming inferred from the DNA. Across this sample there are approximately 150,000 clones, with 70% seen only once. Under 5.5% of the sample is held by the ten biggest clonotypes.

The TCR was taken from a man aged 18-30 years in good health and CMV-seropositive. Input material: PBMCs.

The CDR3 loop reads CASSYSGGYGYTF. The nucleotides are TGTGCCAGCAGTTACAGCGGGGGGTATGGCTACACCTTC. The chain is encoded by TRBV6-5 joined to TRBJ1-2; a weak D assignment points to TRBD1 (5 bases agree). The junction shows trimming of 2 bases on V and 5 bases on J, plus 9 bases between the germline ends. Reading from cysteine to phenylalanine, the CDR3 counts 13 amino acids. Left in the record is the CDR3 DNA by itself, 39 bases read in frame from the first base. Reading the germline V gene gives CDR1 MNHEY and CDR2 SVGAGI.